This section outlines one TCR beta chain sequence together with its context. What it recognizes is unknown. This specimen comes from a study of response to subunit inactivated influenza vaccine. Germline loops: CDR1 MNHEY, CDR2 SMNVEV (reference sequence). Trimming shortened V by 6 bases and J by 2 bases, and 17 bases separated the two germline ends. The CDR3 contains 15 residues. Notes on the study in general: The authors suggested that few new T cells are recruited per seasonal influenza vaccination.

Each CDR3 protein is one row after TCRdb ran MiXCR on the RT-PCR reads. The table shows 650,000 to 850,000 distinct CDR3 sequences, with more than 11% occurring only once. The TCR was taken from a man between 45 and 60 years old who received an inactivated influenza vaccine. The input for sequencing was PBMCs from blood, taken 14 to 15 days before vaccination. This chain joins TRBV27 and TRBJ2-7; a possible D gene is TRBD2 (6 bases). The CDR3 is CASRLLGLGAYEQYF. The CDR3 nucleotides read TGTGCCAGCAGACTTTTGGGACTCGGCGCCTACGAGCAGTACTTC.